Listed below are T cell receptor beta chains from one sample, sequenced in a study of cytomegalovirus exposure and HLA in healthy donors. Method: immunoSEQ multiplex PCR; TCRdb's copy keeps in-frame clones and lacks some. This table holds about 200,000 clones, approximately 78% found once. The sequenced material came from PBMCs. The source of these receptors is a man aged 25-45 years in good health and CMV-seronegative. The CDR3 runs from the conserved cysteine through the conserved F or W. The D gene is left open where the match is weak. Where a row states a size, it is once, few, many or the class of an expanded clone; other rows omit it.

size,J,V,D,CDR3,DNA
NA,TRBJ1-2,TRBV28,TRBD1,CASNRQGNYGYTF,TGTGCCAGCAATAGACAGGGAAACTATGGCTACACCTTC
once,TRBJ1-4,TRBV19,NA,CASKAGATNEKLFF,TGTGCCAGTAAGGCGGGCGCAACTAATGAAAAACTGTTTTTT
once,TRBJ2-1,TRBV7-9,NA,CASSSDRGGGNEQFF,TGTGCCAGCAGCTCCGACAGGGGCGGGGGAAATGAGCAGTTCTTC
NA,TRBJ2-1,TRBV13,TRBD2,CASSTPQLAGATYNEQFF,TGTGCCAGCAGCACCCCCCAACTAGCGGGGGCAACCTACAATGAGCAGTTCTTC
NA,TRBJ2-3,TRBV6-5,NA,CASSPRGSPRDTQYF,TGTGCCAGCAGCCCTCGGGGATCCCCGCGGGATACGCAGTATTTT
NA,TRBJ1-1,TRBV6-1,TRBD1,CASSVNRGNTEAFF,TGTGCCAGCAGTGTAAACAGGGGGAACACTGAAGCTTTCTTT
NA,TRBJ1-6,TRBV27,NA,CASSLSVGFSYNSPLHF,TGTGCCAGTAGCTTGTCAGTCGGGTTCTCCTATAATTCACCCCTCCACTTT
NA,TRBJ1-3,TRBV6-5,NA,CASSSDISTGNTIYF,TGTGCCAGCAGTTCGGACATTTCGACTGGAAACACCATATATTTT
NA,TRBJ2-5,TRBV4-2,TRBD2,CASSQDSSGGQETQYF,TGTGCCAGCAGCCAAGATTCCAGCGGGGGCCAAGAGACCCAGTACTTC
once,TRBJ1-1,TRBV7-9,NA,CASSFSDTEAFF,TGTGCCAGCAGCTTCTCGGACACTGAAGCTTTCTTT
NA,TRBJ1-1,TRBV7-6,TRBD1,CASSPRQGALNTEAFF,TGTGCCAGCAGCCCGCGACAGGGGGCCCTGAACACTGAAGCTTTCTTT
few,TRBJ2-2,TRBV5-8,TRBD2,CASSPGGGTGELFF,TGTGCCAGCAGCCCGGGGGGAGGCACCGGGGAGCTGTTTTTT
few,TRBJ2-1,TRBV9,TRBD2,CASSVEGGASKHNEQFF,TGTGCCAGCAGCGTAGAGGGAGGGGCGAGTAAACACAATGAGCAGTTCTTC
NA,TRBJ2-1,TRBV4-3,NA,CASSPSRGNEQFF,TGCGCCAGCAGCCCCAGTAGGGGCAATGAGCAGTTCTTC
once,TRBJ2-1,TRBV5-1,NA,CASSLGSEQFF,TGCGCCAGCAGCTTGGGGAGTGAGCAGTTCTTC
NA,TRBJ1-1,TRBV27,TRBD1,CASSLSGATGAGSTEAFF,TGTGCCAGCAGTTTATCGGGCGCAACAGGGGCCGGGAGCACTGAAGCTTTCTTT
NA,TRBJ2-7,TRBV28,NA,CASSSPGTDEQYF,TGTGCCAGCAGTTCCCCAGGAACCGACGAGCAGTACTTC
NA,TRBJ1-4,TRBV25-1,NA,CASSGGREKLFF,TGTGCCAGCAGTGGGGGCCGGGAAAAACTGTTTTTT
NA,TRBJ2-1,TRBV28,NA,CASSPEESRSYNEQFF,TGTGCCAGCAGCCCCGAGGAGAGTCGCTCCTACAATGAGCAGTTCTTC
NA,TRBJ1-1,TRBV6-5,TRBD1,CASSKGQGKIPEAFF,TGTGCCAGCAGTAAAGGACAGGGGAAAATCCCTGAAGCTTTCTTT
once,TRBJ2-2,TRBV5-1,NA,CASSLFGYTGELFF,TGCGCCAGCAGCTTGTTCGGGTACACCGGGGAGCTGTTTTTT
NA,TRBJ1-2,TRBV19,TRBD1,CASSDRGSYGYTF,TGTGCCAGTTCGGACAGGGGTAGCTATGGCTACACCTTC
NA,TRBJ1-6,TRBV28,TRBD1,CASSLTGSSPLHF,TGTGCCAGCAGCTTGACAGGGTCCTCACCCCTCCACTTT
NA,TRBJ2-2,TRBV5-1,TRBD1,CASSPRTGASSGELFF,TGCGCCAGCAGCCCGCGGACAGGGGCCTCCTCCGGGGAGCTGTTTTTT
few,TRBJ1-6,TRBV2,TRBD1,CASMGQTNSPLHF,TGTGCCAGCATGGGACAGACTAATTCACCCCTCCACTTT
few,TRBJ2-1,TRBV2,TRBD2,CASSVHGAGVVDEQFF,TGTGCCAGCAGTGTCCATGGAGCGGGGGTCGTGGATGAGCAGTTCTTC
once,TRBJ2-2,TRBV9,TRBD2,CASSILAGGRNTGELFF,TGTGCCAGCAGCATCCTAGCGGGGGGCAGGAACACCGGGGAGCTGTTTTTT
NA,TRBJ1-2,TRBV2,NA,CASSEGTVNYGYTF,TGTGCCAGCAGTGAAGGGACAGTAAACTATGGCTACACCTTC
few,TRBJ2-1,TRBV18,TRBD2,CASSPTSGGWDEQFF,TGTGCCAGCTCTCCGACTAGCGGGGGGTGGGATGAGCAGTTCTTC